One and the same sample provided the 14 T cell receptor beta chains below, sequenced in a study of cytomegalovirus exposure and HLA in healthy donors. 60 Vbeta and 13 Jbeta primers were used in PCR. Libraries were prepared by immunoSEQ multiplex PCR; TCRdb keeps only in-frame clonotypes and omits some of them. The sample consists of 140,000 or so clones, 88% of them appearing once. The sample taken for sequencing was PBMCs. Receptor source: a woman aged 40 to 50 in good health and CMV-seronegative.

On this clone itself: Compared with germline, one end of the junction differs, possibly owing to a read error. This rearrangement joins TRBV11-2 to TRBJ1-2; D unclear. Per germline, CDR1 SGHAT and CDR2 FQNNGV. The CDR3 is made up of 15 amino acids. This chain's CDR3 is CVSSLGLGANYGYTF. In DNA form, the CDR3 reads TGTGTCAGCAGCTTAGGACTCGGCGCTAACTATGGCTACACCTTC. The full variable domain, in which reference TRBV11-2 and TRBJ1-2 provide the parts outside the CDR3, is EAGVAQSPRYKIIEKRQSVAFWCNPISGHATLYWYQQILGQGPKLLIQFQNNGVVDDSQLPKDRFSAERLKGVDSTLKIQPAKLEDSAVYLCVSSLGLGANYGYTFGSGTRLTVV.

The chain uses TRBV9 and TRBJ2-1, with a weak D call TRBD2 (5 bases). Per germline, CDR1 SGDLS and CDR2 YYNGEE. This CDR3 is 16 amino acids long. Trimming stripped 1 base from V and 9 bases from J, with 20 bases between. CDR3 sequence (DNA): TGTGCCAGCAGCGTAACACCAGCGGTGACCACCAGTGAGCAGTTCTTC. It is translated as CASSVTPAVTTSEQFF.

This CDR3 is CASNSPVREKLFF. For the CDR3, the DNA is TGTGCCAGCAATTCGCCCGTCAGGGAAAAACTGTTTTTT. The chain is built from TRBV2 and TRBJ1-4; D is ambiguous. The CDR3 contains 13 residues. Trimming stripped 7 bases from V and 8 bases from J, with 14 bases between. The germline V gene encodes CDR1 SNHLY and CDR2 FYNNEI.

The genes are TRBV2 and TRBJ2-5, with 7 bases identical to TRBD1. V was pared by 4 bases and J by 5 bases, with 1 base of the junction left unmatched. Germline assignment: CDR1 SNHLY and CDR2 FYNNEI. The CDR3 extends over 12 amino acids. The CDR3 region is CASSARGETQYF. DNA of the CDR3: TGTGCCAGCAGTGCCAGGGGGGAGACCCAGTACTTC.

The CDR3 here is CASSYKDSYSNQPQHF. DNA for the CDR3: TGTGCCAGCAGTTATAAGGACAGCTATAGCAATCAGCCCCAGCATTTT. The chain couples TRBV6-6 to TRBJ1-5, with D perhaps matching TRBD1 (6 bases). From germline, CDR1 is MNHNY and CDR2 SVGAGI (reference sequence). V lost 3 bases, J lost 0 bases, and 12 bases lay in between. CDR3 length equals 16 residues.

This clone showed up just once. One end of the junction does not line up with germline, which may come from a read error. This chain joins TRBV7-9 and TRBJ1-1; D is uncertain. The germline V gene encodes CDR1 SEHNR and CDR2 FQNEAQ (reference sequence). CDR3 size: 11 residues. This CDR3 is CSSSLGLAAFF. The CDR3 DNA follows: TGTTCCAGCAGCTTAGGGCTCGCAGCTTTCTTT.

V is TRBV27 and J is TRBJ1-5, with D possibly matching TRBD1 (6 bases). This CDR3 is built from 15 residues. Trimming stripped 6 bases from V and 4 bases from J, with 16 bases between. Germline assignment: CDR1 MNHEY and CDR2 SMNVEV (reference sequence). The CDR3 here is CASSQSTQGNQPQHF. The DNA for the CDR3 is TGTGCCAGCAGCCAGAGCACACAGGGAAATCAGCCCCAGCATTTT.

The chain joins TRBV10-2 to TRBJ2-3, with 10 bases matching TRBD2. The V segment lost 5 bases and the J segment 3 bases; nucleotides outside the gene matches: 8. The CDR3 totals 16 residues. In germline, CDR1 is WSHSY, CDR2 SAAADI. The CDR3 nucleotides are TGCGCCAGCAGTAGGCTAGCGGGAGTGTATACAGATACGCAGTATTTT. This translates into CASSRLAGVYTDTQYF.

This clone appeared a single time. The rearrangement joins TRBV5-8 to TRBJ2-7; 7 nucleotides align to TRBD1. The V gene end was trimmed by 7 bases and the J gene end by 4 bases; junction bases not matched to a gene: 23. CDR1 and CDR2 (germline): SGHTS, YDEGEE. The CDR3 totals 18 residues. CDR3 region: CASEGGGQQNSDRYEQYF. The CDR3 DNA reads TGTGCCAGCGAGGGTGGGGGACAGCAAAACTCCGACAGGTACGAGCAGTACTTC.

The chain has TRBV30 and TRBJ1-5; the D is unclear. V was clipped by 0 bases and J by 6 bases, with 12 bases between them. Germline CDR1 GTSNPN, CDR2 SVGIG (reference sequence). The CDR3 spans 14 residues. The CDR3 sequence: CAWSVAGLGQPQHF. DNA of the CDR3: TGTGCCTGGAGTGTAGCCGGGTTGGGTCAGCCCCAGCATTTT.

V usage is TRBV27 and J usage is TRBJ2-7; 10 bases are shared with TRBD1. CDR1 is MNHEY, CDR2 SMNVEV, per germline (reference sequence). The CDR3 contains 16 residues. J was trimmed by 2 bases and V by 0 bases; bases with no gene match: 4. The CDR3 protein is CASSLSFGTGAYEQYF. CDR3 in DNA: TGTGCCAGCAGTTTATCGTTCGGGACAGGGGCCTACGAGCAGTACTTC.

The rearrangement links TRBV7-9 to TRBJ2-2; TRBD2 matches at 9 bases. CDR1 SEHNR and CDR2 FQNEAQ come from the germline V gene (reference sequence). CDR3 size: 16 residues. Unmatched junction bases numbered 8, after V lost 3 bases and J lost 6 bases. The CDR3 sequence is CASSFSGRGGAGELFF. Here the CDR3 DNA reads TGTGCCAGCAGCTTTAGCGGGAGAGGTGGCGCCGGGGAGCTGTTTTTT.

This clone was recorded once. The V call is TRBV10-3, the J call TRBJ2-7, with 10 bases identical to TRBD1. Germline V CDR1 and CDR2: ENHRY, SYGVKD. The CDR3 has 15 amino acids. With 1 base clipped from V and 5 bases from J, the junction kept 5 bases outside the gene matches. CDR3 coding DNA: TGTGCCATCAGTGAGTTAGGGACAGGGGTCGACGAGCAGTACTTC. Its protein is CAISELGTGVDEQYF.

J is TRBJ1-3 and V is TRBV7-9; D is unresolved. Per the germline V gene, CDR1 is SEHNR and CDR2 is FQNEAQ (reference sequence). With 3 bases removed from V and 5 bases from J, the gap between germline ends came to 8 bases. The CDR3 covers 13 residues. The CDR3 DNA is TGTGCCAGCAGCTTTGGCTTAAGAAACACCATATATTTT. Encoded protein: CASSFGLRNTIYF.